These 16 T cell receptor beta chains came from one sample sequenced in a study of response to subunit inactivated influenza vaccine. TCRdb redid the calling of the RT-PCR reads with MiXCR, one entry per CDR3 protein. In the table there are around 580,000 distinct CDR3 sequences, approximately 14% of which are singletons. The sequencing here drew on PBMCs from blood, taken approximately 12 days after vaccination. The receptors derive from a man between 50 and 59 years old who received an inactivated influenza vaccine.

The chain uses TRBV20-1 and TRBJ2-7, with TRBD2 as a possible D gene (5 bases). Deletions cut 6 bases from V and 3 bases from J, with 12 bases between. CDR1 and CDR2 from the germline V gene are DFQATT and SNEGSKA (reference sequence). The CDR3 is 12 amino acids. CDR3: CSADKSGYEQYF. Written as DNA, the CDR3 is TGCAGTGCCGACAAAAGCGGCTACGAGCAGTACTTC.

There are a few counts of this clonotype. V gene TRBV14 combines with J gene TRBJ2-1, with 7 positions matching TRBD1. The trim removed 5 bases at V and 10 bases at J, leaving 11 bases unmatched. The CDR3 covers 14 residues. Germline V gives CDR1 SGHDN, CDR2 FVKESK. The CDR3 sequence: CASSEGAGRGEQFF. The CDR3 DNA reads as TGTGCCAGCAGCGAGGGGGCCGGACGGGGCGAGCAGTTCTTC. Combining the CDR3 with reference TRBV14 and TRBJ2-1 gives the whole variable domain EAGVTQFPSHSVIEKGQTVTLRCDPISGHDNLYWYRRVMGKEIKFLLHFVKESKQDESGMPNNRFLAERTGGTYSTLKVQPAELEDSGVYFCASSEGAGRGEQFFGPGTRLTVL.

The chain combines TRBV28 with TRBJ1-5; D possibly corresponds to TRBD1 (5 bases). The CDR3 extends over 16 amino acids. V was pared by 2 bases and J by 2 bases, with 13 bases between. Germline lookup yields CDR1 MDHEN and CDR2 SYDVKM. For the CDR3, the DNA is TGTGCCAGCAGTTTAGTGGCAGGGCTAGGCAATCAGCCCCAGCATTTT. As protein: CASSLVAGLGNQPQHF.

This clonotype has at least ten counts. The chain combines TRBV5-1 with TRBJ2-7; tentatively, D is TRBD2 (6 bases). Germline values: CDR1 SGHRS, CDR2 YFSETQ. V lost 4 bases, J lost 0 bases, and 11 bases lay in between. The length of the CDR3 is 14 residues. This CDR3 is CASSQGLNSYEQYF. The CDR3 DNA follows: TGCGCCAGCAGCCAGGGACTGAACTCCTACGAGCAGTACTTC.

The chain uses TRBV7-8 and TRBJ1-5, with TRBD1 identical over 8 bases. The CDR3 extends over 16 amino acids. CDR1 and CDR2 (germline): SGHVS, FQNEAQ. The V and J ends lost 4 bases and 5 bases, in that order; junction bases with no gene match: 10. In DNA, the CDR3 is TGTGCCAGCAGCTCGAGGACAGGGCTCATAGATCAGCCCCAGCATTTT. Translation gives CASSSRTGLIDQPQHF.

A few counts support this clonotype. This chain uses TRBV15 with TRBJ1-5, with D possibly matching TRBD1 (5 bases). Germline CDR1 and CDR2: LNHNV and YYDKDF (reference sequence). The V gene lost 3 bases and the J gene lost 1 base, with 7 bases spanning the gap. CDR3 size: 14 residues. CDR3 in amino acids: CATSSWGSNQPQHF. CDR3 in DNA: TGTGCCACCAGCAGCTGGGGGAGCAATCAGCCCCAGCATTTT.

This sequence joins TRBV20-1 and TRBJ2-1, with D uncertain. Germline lookup yields CDR1 DFQATT and CDR2 SNEGSKA (reference sequence). The CDR3 totals 12 residues. V shed 0 bases and J shed 8 bases, with 8 bases lying between them. The CDR3 DNA follows: TGCAGTGCTAGAGATGAAGGGCATGAGCAGTTCTTC. This translates into CSARDEGHEQFF.

This clonotype appeared many times. The chain links TRBV4-1 to TRBJ2-2; 8 bases are shared with TRBD1. Losses at the gene ends were 4 bases for V and 5 bases for J; bases not matched to a gene: 15. CDR1 MGHRA and CDR2 YSYEKL come from the germline V gene. This CDR3 is built from 18 residues. The CDR3 coding sequence is TGCGCCAGCAGCCCGTGGACAGGGAAGGAAGGGGTTACCGGGGAGCTGTTTTTT. Translation: CASSPWTGKEGVTGELFF.

This clonotype has more than one count but fewer than ten. The DNA for the CDR3 is TGTGCCAGCAGCTCCGGGACGCTGAACACCGGGGAGCTGTTTTTT. It translates to CASSSGTLNTGELFF. The chain uses TRBV6-2 or TRBV6-3 and TRBJ2-2, with D perhaps TRBD1 or TRBD2 (5 bases each). Germline V gene data show CDR1 as MNHEY and CDR2 as SVGEGT. The CDR3 spans 15 residues. Trimming cost V 6 bases and J 1 base, with 12 bases left between them.

This clonotype was detected many times. This chain uses TRBV9 with TRBJ2-5, with D tentatively TRBD2 (6 bases). This CDR3 spans 16 amino acids. V dropped 0 bases and J dropped 0 bases, with 12 bases sitting between them. Germline V gives CDR1 SGDLS, CDR2 YYNGEE. The CDR3 nucleotides read TGTGCCAGCAGCGTAGGGGAGCGGGTAGACCAAGAGACCCAGTACTTC. It codes for CASSVGERVDQETQYF.

This clonotype was observed a few times. This rearrangement joins TRBV5-1 to TRBJ2-3; D not certain. CDR3 length equals 14 residues. Germline values: CDR1 SGHRS, CDR2 YFSETQ. The V gene lost 1 base and the J gene lost 0 bases, with 6 bases spanning the gap. The CDR3 region has the DNA TGCGCCAGCAGCTTGAGCCCTAGCACAGATACGCAGTATTTT. Its protein product is CASSLSPSTDTQYF.

This clonotype was detected a few times. The chain has TRBV15 and TRBJ2-7; D call uncertain. Germline V gives CDR1 LNHNV, CDR2 YYDKDF (reference sequence). V was clipped by 0 bases and J by 7 bases, with 10 bases between them. CDR3 length: 13 amino acids. Written as DNA, the CDR3 is TGTGCCACCAGCAGAGATCCCGGCAGGGAGCAGTACTTC. This gives the protein CATSRDPGREQYF.

The table lists this clonotype with a few counts. The CDR3: CSVRGSGRAGNEQFF. The CDR3 region has the DNA TGCAGCGTAAGGGGTAGCGGGAGGGCCGGGAATGAGCAGTTCTTC. The rearrangement joins TRBV29-1 to TRBJ2-1; 11 bases are shared with TRBD2. Unmatched junction bases numbered 11, after V lost 6 bases and J lost 7 bases. Germline assignment: CDR1 SQVTM and CDR2 ANQGSEA. This CDR3 has 15 residues.

This chain uses TRBV7-6 with TRBJ2-7; 7 nucleotides line up with TRBD2. Germline V lookup: CDR1 SGHVS, CDR2 FNYEAQ. The CDR3 runs to 17 residues. V shed 2 bases and J 3 bases; nucleotides not matched to a gene: 13. The CDR3 protein is CASSLSTPGGSLYEQYF. CDR3 in DNA: TGTGCCAGCAGCTTATCAACTCCGGGAGGTTCCCTCTACGAGCAGTACTTC.

A few counts support this clonotype. The chain links TRBV18 to TRBJ2-6, with D maybe TRBD2 (7 bases). Trimming took 2 bases from V and 0 from J, leaving 11 bases between them. Germline V gene data show CDR1 as KGHSH and CDR2 as LQKENI. The CDR3 sequence is 17 residues long. CDR3 DNA sequence: TGTGCCAGCTCACCAAGGGGGGGCCTCTCTGGGGCCAACGTCCTGACTTTC. Residues: CASSPRGGLSGANVLTF. Full variable domain (remainder filled in from reference TRBV18 and TRBJ2-6): NAGVMQNPRHLVRRRGQEARLRCSPMKGHSHVYWYRQLPEEGLKFMVYLQKENIIDESGMPKERFSAEFPKEGPSILRIQQVVRGDSAAYFCASSPRGGLSGANVLTFGAGSRLTVL.

The table lists this clonotype with a few counts. The rearrangement joins TRBV28 to TRBJ1-2; D unresolved. The CDR3 loop spans 16 amino acids. Germline V lookup: CDR1 MDHEN, CDR2 SYDVKM. Between the trimmed V and J ends, which lost 1 base and 0 bases, there was a span of 12 bases. The CDR3 region has the DNA TGTGCCAGCAGTTTATATTCAGGACGGACTAACTATGGCTACACCTTC. Its translation: CASSLYSGRTNYGYTF.